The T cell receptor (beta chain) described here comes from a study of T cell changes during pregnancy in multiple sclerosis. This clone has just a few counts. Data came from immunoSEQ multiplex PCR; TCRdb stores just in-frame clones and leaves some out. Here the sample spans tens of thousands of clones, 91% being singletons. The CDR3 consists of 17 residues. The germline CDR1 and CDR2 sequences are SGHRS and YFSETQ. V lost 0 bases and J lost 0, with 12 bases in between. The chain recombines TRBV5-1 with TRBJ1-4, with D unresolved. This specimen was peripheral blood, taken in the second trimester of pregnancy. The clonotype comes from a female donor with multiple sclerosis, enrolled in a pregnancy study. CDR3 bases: TGCGCCAGCAGCTTGGACAGTTCGACCGCAACTAATGAAAAACTGTTTTTT. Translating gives CASSLDSSTATNEKLFF.